Shown below are 7 T cell receptor beta chains from a single sample sequenced in a study of human T cells and chemical hapten exposure. TCRdb passed the RACE reads through MiXCR, listing each CDR3 protein once. The profile shows over 300,000 distinct CDR3 sequences, 5.1% of them singletons. The sample's time point: pre-sensitization, week 0. Treatment described: therapeutic diphenylcyclopropenone sensitization with weekly scalp DPC. The sample was whole blood, taken in connection with sensitization to the hapten diphenylcyclopropenone (DPC). Receptor source: a woman aged 45-60 years with alopecia areata. Some clones in this sample may be carry-over from other donors' samples.

The table lists this clonotype with many counts. The gene calls are TRBV10-2 and TRBJ1-1; 7 bases align to TRBD1. The CDR3 contains 14 residues. With 1 base clipped from V and 1 base from J, the junction kept 0 bases outside the gene matches. Germline CDR1 and CDR2: WSHSY and SAAADI. In DNA form, the CDR3 reads TGCGCCAGCAGTGAGTGGACAGGGAACACTGAAGCTTTCTTT. Residues: CASSEWTGNTEAFF.

Ten or more counts support this clonotype. The chain is built from TRBV11-2 and TRBJ2-1; D is uncertain. The CDR3 is 13 residues long. Germline V gene data show CDR1 as SGHAT and CDR2 as FQNNGV. V was trimmed by 1 base and J by 10 bases, leaving 11 bases between them. The CDR3 is CASSLALDVEQFF. For the CDR3, the DNA is TGTGCCAGCAGCTTAGCGCTGGACGTAGAGCAGTTCTTC. Filled out from reference TRBV11-2 and TRBJ2-1, the complete variable domain reads EAGVAQSPRYKIIEKRQSVAFWCNPISGHATLYWYQQILGQGPKLLIQFQNNGVVDDSQLPKDRFSAERLKGVDSTLKIQPAKLEDSAVYLCASSLALDVEQFFGPGTRLTVL.

This clonotype was recorded a few times. CDR3 bases: TGCGCCAGCAGCCAAGATGGGGGAGACAACGAGCAGTACTTC. It is translated as CASSQDGGDNEQYF. This rearrangement joins TRBV4-1 to TRBJ2-7; D may correspond to TRBD1 or TRBD2 (5 bases each). Trimming removed 0 bases at V and 5 bases at J, with 11 bases between. This CDR3 is built from 14 residues. The germline CDR1 and CDR2 sequences are MGHRA and YSYEKL.

This sequence joins TRBV20-1 and TRBJ2-7; 9 bases are shared with TRBD2. Germline CDR1 is DFQATT and CDR2 is SNEGSKA (reference sequence). Trimming took 0 bases from V and 4 from J; bases not matched to a gene: 13. This CDR3 contains 17 residues. The CDR3: CSARDNGLARVIYEQYF. CDR3 in DNA: TGCAGTGCTAGAGATAATGGACTAGCGCGAGTTATTTACGAGCAGTACTTC.

This clonotype was counted many times. The rearrangement joins TRBV11-2 to TRBJ2-5; D is unresolved. The CDR3 is made up of 14 amino acids. Germline CDR1 is SGHAT and CDR2 is FQNNGV. Trimming removed 4 bases from V and 5 bases from J, with 14 bases in between. CDR3 region: CASSSSRMGETQYF. The CDR3 DNA sequence: TGTGCCAGCAGCTCCTCCCGGATGGGGGAGACCCAGTACTTC.

In its sample, this clonotype was seen many times. The genes are TRBV15 and TRBJ2-7; D unresolved. CDR1 and CDR2 (germline): LNHNV, YYDKDF (reference sequence). The CDR3 sequence is 14 residues long. The V end was cut by 0 bases, the J end by 0 bases, with 6 bases between. The CDR3 protein is CATSRDKVSYEQYF. The CDR3 coding sequence is TGTGCCACCAGCAGAGATAAAGTCTCCTACGAGCAGTACTTC. Complete variable domain (other parts from reference TRBV15 and TRBJ2-7): DAMVIQNPRYQVTQFGKPVTLSCSQTLNHNVMYWYQQKSSQAPKLLFHYYDKDFNNEADTPDNFQSRRPNTSFCFLDIRSPGLGDTAMYLCATSRDKVSYEQYFGPGTRLTVT.

This clonotype was observed many times. This rearrangement joins TRBV9 to TRBJ1-4, with a tentative D call TRBD1 (6 bases). Germline CDR1 is SGDLS and CDR2 is YYNGEE. Trimming removed 4 bases from V and 8 bases from J, with 15 bases in between. The CDR3 runs 14 residues. The CDR3 reads CASSPGTLREKLFF. In DNA, the CDR3 is TGTGCCAGCAGCCCCGGGACACTCAGGGAAAAACTGTTTTTT.